Here is one T cell receptor (beta chain) with its context. Its antigen is unknown. The sample comes from a study of vaccination and CD4 T cells after COVID-19. Study overall: Convalescent individuals exhibited SARS-CoV-2 positivity on nasal swab PCR, with under 10 mild and one severe presentation. According to the study, participants were given two doses of BNT162b2 or mRNA-1273 vaccine. Six males and four females constituted the convalescent cohort, two of whom were Hispanic.

Sequencing of cultured CD4+ T cell DNA used the Oncomine TCR Beta short-read assay. TCRdb independently ran MiXCR on the PCR reads; one entry per CDR3 protein. The data show a few thousand distinct CDR3 sequences, roughly 30% seen once. The treatment denotes: roughly 11-day PBMC culture with coronavirus spike peptide pools or control peptides (ViraFEST assay). The TCR was taken from a human donor who had recovered from COVID-19. Specimen: CD4+ T cells from blood, cultured in vitro.

CDR3 sequence (DNA): TGTGCCAGCAGTGATCGGACAGGGAACTATGGCTACACCTTC. Protein product: CASSDRTGNYGYTF. The V and J genes are TRBV2 and TRBJ1-2; TRBD1 aligns across 8 bases. With V trimmed by 3 bases and J by 2 bases, 2 bases remained unmatched. The CDR3 totals 14 residues. Germline V gene lookup returns CDR1 SNHLY and CDR2 FYNNEI.